This T cell receptor (beta chain) was retrieved from a study of blood T cell repertoires in COVID-19. The wider study: Samples of COVID-19 (acute and convalescent) were obtained from the United States, Italy and Spain. The cDNA or gDNA used as material had been derived from T cells, B-cell-depleted T cells, or PBMCs.

The J segment lost 4 bases and the V segment lost 6 bases, leaving 13 bases of the junction unmatched. CDR3 size: 16 residues. The germline CDR1 and CDR2 sequences are SGHDT and YYEEEE. Seattle enrolled patients during active infection and tracked them longitudinally. As processed by the authors: Nucleated cell number was recorded as an estimate derived from reference gene primer amplification. Sequencing was performed with immunoSEQ multiplex PCR; in TCRdb, only in-frame clones are kept and a portion is missing. D and trimming were read from the DNA, whereas the V and J calls and clone size are those reported in that table. There are more than 150,000 clones in the sample; roughly 81% occur only once, and around 12% lies in the top ten.

The sequencing sample was made of peripheral blood. This receptor was taken from a woman older than 75 with COVID-19, enrolled during active disease. This chain connects TRBV5-6 to TRBJ2-1, with 7 bases that match TRBD2. The CDR3 is CASNALANSGYNEQFF. For the CDR3, the DNA is TGTGCCAGCAACGCACTAGCGAACAGTGGTTACAATGAGCAGTTCTTC. Based on the CDR3 plus reference TRBV5-6 and TRBJ2-1, the full variable domain is DAGVTQSPTHLIKTRGQQVTLRCSPKSGHDTVSWYQQALGQGPQFIFQYYEEEERQRGNFPDRFSGHQFPNYSSELNVNALLLGDSALYLCASNALANSGYNEQFFGPGTRLTVL.